This TCR beta chain stems from a study of Tregs in tolerant kidney transplant recipients (dated by TCRdb to the late 2010s). Describing the broader study: The study applied TCRbeta sequencing to find donor-specific regulatory T cells before combined kidney and bone marrow transplantation and then followed those same cells after transplant. The full study reports these points: For some patients, the PCR primers changed as time went on, which meant samples from those patients could not be compared with one another at the nucleotide level. Donor-specific Treg expansion was found to exceed global Treg expansion in tolerant patients, suggesting antigen-driven rather than nonspecific expansion. Biological reproducibility was not directly assessed, although technical replication error appeared to be minimal. Expanding Tregs with activated donor B cells appeared to identify the most biologically relevant and donor-specific TCRbeta repertoire. The study was constrained by small patient numbers, and validation of the findings is required in larger populations and under other immunosuppression protocols.

For CDR1 and CDR2, the germline V gene lists SQVTM and ANQGSEA. The CDR3 covers 13 residues, taking in both the cysteine and the phenylalanine. The DNA shown is the part of the CDR3 that was read: 30 bases, in frame from base 1. Deletion took 2 bases off V and 9 bases off J, with a span of 14 bases between the germline ends. For TCRbeta CDR3 sequencing, genomic DNA was extracted from sorted cells using the QIAGEN DNeasy Blood and Tissue Kit. Through immunoSEQ, high-throughput TCRbeta CDR3 sequencing was done commercially, including PCR amplification with internal controls and bias correction. Turning to the authors' computational methods: Unique productive TCRbeta sequences were defined by CDR3 nucleotide sequence where primers matched, and otherwise by CDR3 amino acid sequence together with Vbeta and Jbeta genes. As a correction for sorting error, sequences shared between sorted populations at a frequency ratio of 2:1 or less were discarded, and the remaining shared sequences were assigned to the higher population. Sequences were defined as donor-reactive when expanded at least 5-fold in CFSE-low cells versus unstimulated cells and present at a frequency of at least 0.01% in CFSE-low cells. Jensen-Shannon divergence calculated on the top 100 TCRbeta sequences ranked by frequency was used to measure repertoire divergence. When a sample had multiple sequencing runs, each run was corrected for sorting error separately and the runs were then pooled. In TCRdb, the immuneACCESS table is reduced to in-frame sequences with V and J assigned. These tables do not hold every clone; where another copy was compared, an unresolved V gene accounts for under half, and the others remain unexplained. The V and J calls and clone size are taken from that table; D and trimming were inferred from the DNA. The sample's table covers about 16,000 clones. In total, the top ten clones hold roughly 3.8% of the sample.

About this clone: Its antigen target is currently unknown. Coverage ceases 3 residues before the CDR3 finishes, and the germline J gene fills in the end.

Related donors were used in the transplants with nonmyeloablative bone marrow transplantation, and mixed chimerism was transient in the human trials. Thawed PBMCs were FACS-sorted into unstimulated Tregs (CD4+CD25+CD127-), CD4+ non-Tregs (CD4+CD25-), CD4 cells and CD8 cells. The patients were a few recipients of combined kidney and bone marrow transplants from the ITN036ST trial, and samples were available only for these trial subjects. Healthy control blood was processed by Ficoll density gradient to PBMCs and cryopreserved; patient PBMCs were collected before and after transplant. The V gene is TRBV29-1 and the J gene is TRBJ2-1; TRBD1 could be the D gene, as 7 bases match. This clonotype was obtained from a human patient who received a combined kidney and bone marrow transplant. After a transplant, the donor of the graft may account for some T cells. This sample comprised CD4+ T cells from blood (PBMCs), obtained 12 months after the transplant. The CDR3 in this case is CSVEREDRFEQFF. The covered CDR3 bases are TGCAGCGTTGAAAGGGAGGACAGGTTTGAG.